These T cell receptor beta chains were read from a single sample in a study of blood T cell repertoires in COVID-19. Using immunoSEQ multiplex PCR, the repertoire was profiled, and TCRdb retains in-frame clones only, with some absent. The table records about 200,000 clones, 85% of them present only once. The sample was peripheral blood. All receptors come from a man between 60 and 75 years old with COVID-19, enrolled during active disease. Each CDR3 is given with its conserved first and last residue. D genes are given only for firm matches. Size is omitted from some rows. Given values are once, few, many or a class for expanded clones.

size | D | J | V | CDR3 | DNA
NA | TRBD1 | TRBJ2-1 | TRBV10-1 | CASSGGQGERSSYNEQFF | TGCGCCAGCAGTGGTGGACAGGGGGAAAGGAGCTCCTACAATGAGCAGTTCTTC
NA | TRBD1 | TRBJ2-3 | TRBV25-1 | CASSYADRGNTQYF | TGTGCCAGCAGTTATGCCGACAGGGGAAATACGCAGTATTTT
NA | TRBD1 | TRBJ1-4 | TRBV6-5 | CAPESGTGGEKLFF | TGTGCCCCCGAATCCGGGACAGGGGGGGAAAAACTGTTTTTT
NA | TRBD1 | TRBJ1-3 | TRBV6-1 | CASSEWDRDSRNTIYF | TGTGCCAGCAGTGAGTGGGACAGGGACAGCCGAAACACCATATATTTT
few | TRBD1 | TRBJ2-7 | TRBV2 | CASSVQDRGYEQYF | TGTGCCAGCAGTGTACAGGACAGGGGGTACGAGCAGTACTTC
NA | TRBD1 | TRBJ2-7 | TRBV28 | CASSLRDRISYEQYF | TGTGCCAGCAGTTTACGGGACAGGATATCCTACGAGCAGTACTTC
NA | NA | TRBJ1-5 | TRBV3-1/TRBV3-2 | CASSQDHRVQPQHF | TGTGCCAGCAGCCAAGATCACAGGGTTCAGCCCCAGCATTTT
NA | TRBD1 | TRBJ1-1 | TRBV5-4 | CASSWGGTGATEAFF | TGTGCCAGCAGCTGGGGCGGGACAGGGGCCACTGAAGCTTTCTTT
NA | NA | TRBJ2-5 | TRBV9 | CASSVGGEETQYF | TGTGCCAGCAGCGTAGGGGGCGAAGAGACCCAGTACTTC
NA | TRBD1 | TRBJ1-5 | TRBV28 | CASSRDRGHQPQHF | TGTGCCAGCAGTAGGGACAGGGGGCATCAGCCCCAGCATTTT
few | TRBD1 | TRBJ1-5 | TRBV18 | CASSQGTVNQPQHF | TGTGCCAGCTCCCAAGGGACAGTCAATCAGCCCCAGCATTTT
NA | TRBD1 | TRBJ2-2 | TRBV11-3 | CASSLDPWTGGNGELFF | TGTGCCAGCAGCTTAGATCCTTGGACAGGGGGCAACGGGGAGCTGTTTTTT
NA | TRBD2 | TRBJ2-1 | TRBV5-6 | CASSLGLAGVLRVDEQFF | TGTGCCAGCAGCTTGGGGCTAGCGGGAGTATTGAGGGTGGATGAGCAGTTCTTC
NA | NA | TRBJ1-5 | TRBV7-8 | CASNPAGGRNQPQHF | TGTGCCAGCAACCCAGCGGGGGGGAGGAATCAGCCCCAGCATTTT
NA | NA | TRBJ1-5 | TRBV28 | CASSSGWGNQPQHF | TGTGCCAGCAGTTCCGGGTGGGGCAATCAGCCCCAGCATTTT
few | TRBD1 | TRBJ1-1 | TRBV15 | CATSAHRGLNTEAFF | TGTGCCACCAGCGCTCACAGGGGACTGAACACTGAAGCTTTCTTT
NA | TRBD2 | TRBJ2-1 | TRBV10-1 | CASSDPGTSGRGPYNEQFF | TGCGCCAGCAGTGACCCCGGGACTAGCGGGAGGGGACCCTACAATGAGCAGTTCTTC
once | TRBD1 | TRBJ1-1 | TRBV5-1 | CASSLTRGLLRMNTEAFF | TGCGCCAGCAGCTTGACCAGGGGGCTGTTAAGAATGAACACTGAAGCTTTCTTT
NA | NA | TRBJ1-2 | TRBV9 | CASSAPGEDYGYTF | TGTGCCAGCAGCGCCCCCGGGGAGGACTATGGCTACACCTTC
NA | TRBD1 | TRBJ2-3 | TRBV10-3 | CAISAARDRGTSTDTQYF | TGTGCCATCAGTGCTGCTCGGGACAGGGGGACAAGCACAGATACGCAGTATTTT
NA | NA | TRBJ1-5 | TRBV28 | CASKLGASGSNQPQHF | TGTGCCAGCAAATTGGGCGCATCAGGAAGCAATCAGCCCCAGCATTTT
NA | NA | TRBJ2-5 | TRBV7-9 | CASSPVVRAGETQYF | TGTGCCAGCAGCCCTGTAGTCAGGGCGGGGGAGACCCAGTACTTC
NA | NA | TRBJ1-5 | TRBV19 | CASSIQGPGQPQHF | TGTGCCAGTAGTATTCAGGGGCCGGGACAGCCCCAGCATTTT
NA | TRBD2 | TRBJ2-1 | TRBV28 | CASGSSGSSYNEQFF | TGTGCCAGCGGCTCTAGCGGGAGCTCCTACAATGAGCAGTTCTTC
few | TRBD1 | TRBJ1-5 | TRBV6-5 | CASTIGTGAQPQHF | TGTGCCAGCACTATCGGGACAGGGGCCCAGCCCCAGCATTTT
once | TRBD1 | TRBJ2-7 | TRBV19 | CASSVTGYEQYF | TGTGCCAGTAGTGTGACAGGGTACGAGCAGTACTTC
NA | NA | TRBJ1-1 | TRBV4-3 | CASSQVSTGWNTEAFF | TGCGCCAGCAGCCAGGTATCGACAGGATGGAACACTGAAGCTTTCTTT
NA | NA | TRBJ1-5 | TRBV6-5 | CASSYGGNQPQHF | TGTGCCAGCAGTTACGGGGGCAACCAGCCCCAGCATTTT
once | TRBD1 | TRBJ1-1 | TRBV10-3 | CAISPGTANTEAFF | TGTGCCATCAGCCCTGGGACAGCGAACACTGAAGCTTTCTTT
NA | NA | TRBJ2-7 | TRBV7-2 | CASSLINEQYF | TGTGCCAGCAGCTTAATTAACGAGCAGTACTTC
NA | TRBD1 | TRBJ1-2 | TRBV6-5 | CASNRQGAANGYTF | TGTGCCAGCAACCGACAGGGGGCAGCAAATGGCTACACCTTC
NA | TRBD1 | TRBJ2-3 | TRBV7-3 | CASSLVGTARTDTQYF | TGTGCCAGCAGCCTCGTGGGGACAGCTCGCACAGATACGCAGTATTTT
NA | NA | TRBJ1-2 | TRBV19 | CASTRAGPGGYTF | TGTGCCAGTACTCGAGCGGGTCCTGGAGGCTACACCTTC
NA | TRBD2 | TRBJ2-7 | TRBV5-1 | CASSLAPSGSFEQYF | TGCGCCAGCAGCTTGGCCCCTAGCGGGAGCTTCGAGCAGTACTTC
once | TRBD1 | TRBJ1-5 | TRBV28 | CASTGGLGNQPQHF | TGTGCCAGTACAGGGGGCCTAGGGAATCAGCCCCAGCATTTT
NA | NA | TRBJ2-7 | TRBV28 | CASSLATASYEQYF | TGTGCCAGCAGTTTAGCTACTGCTTCCTACGAGCAGTACTTC
NA | TRBD2 | TRBJ2-1 | TRBV5-5 | CASSWELAGGYNEQFF | TGTGCCAGCAGCTGGGAACTAGCGGGAGGTTACAATGAGCAGTTCTTC
NA | TRBD1 | TRBJ1-4 | TRBV14 | CASGTANEKLFF | TGTGCCAGCGGGACAGCTAATGAAAAACTGTTTTTT
NA | TRBD2 | TRBJ2-3 | TRBV11-3 | CASSLDRAGGPTDTQYF | TGTGCCAGCAGCTTAGATAGAGCGGGAGGGCCGACAGATACGCAGTATTTT
few | TRBD2 | TRBJ2-1 | TRBV4-1 | CASSQDTSGWNNEQFF | TGCGCCAGCAGCCAAGACACTAGCGGGTGGAACAATGAGCAGTTCTTC
NA | NA | TRBJ2-5 | TRBV5-4 | CASSFPRARSAGTQYF | TGTGCCAGCAGCTTCCCTCGCGCAAGATCTGCAGGGACCCAGTACTTC
once | NA | TRBJ1-1 | TRBV6-1 | CASSEVLWRGTGPNTEAFF | TGTGCCAGCAGTGAGGTCTTATGGAGGGGTACGGGACCGAACACTGAAGCTTTCTTT
NA | NA | TRBJ2-5 | TRBV10-3 | CAISSSTRGKETQYF | TGTGCCATCAGTAGCTCTACTCGGGGGAAGGAGACCCAGTACTTC
NA | TRBD1 | TRBJ1-2 | TRBV10-3 | CAISESRGRGYTF | TGTGCCATCAGTGAGTCGAGGGGGCGAGGCTACACCTTC
NA | TRBD1 | TRBJ1-1 | TRBV16 | CASSPTTGSNTEAFF | TGTGCCAGCAGCCCTACGACAGGGTCGAACACTGAAGCTTTCTTT
NA | NA | TRBJ1-6 | TRBV27 | CASTALGSSYNSPLHF | TGTGCCAGCACCGCCCTAGGGAGCTCCTATAATTCACCCCTCCACTTT
NA | TRBD2 | TRBJ2-3 | TRBV28 | CASSLRAGALIDYTQYF | TGTGCCAGCAGTTTGCGAGCGGGAGCCCTCATTGATTATACGCAGTATTTT
once | TRBD1 | TRBJ1-3 | TRBV7-9 | CASSSDRGSGNTIYF | TGTGCCAGCAGCTCCGACAGGGGCTCTGGAAACACCATATATTTT
NA | TRBD2 | TRBJ2-3 | TRBV5-6 | CASSPGLADTTDTQYF | TGTGCCAGCAGCCCAGGACTAGCGGATACCACAGATACGCAGTATTTT
NA | NA | TRBJ2-7 | TRBV19 | CASSIGAGAGYEQYF | TGTGCCAGTAGTATAGGAGCAGGGGCGGGCTACGAGCAGTACTTC
NA | TRBD1 | TRBJ2-3 | TRBV5-1 | CASSLEGQGAQYF | TGCGCCAGCAGCTTGGAGGGACAGGGCGCGCAGTATTTT
NA | NA | TRBJ1-1 | TRBV18 | CASSWRGDTEAFF | TGTGCCAGCTCATGGCGGGGGGACACTGAAGCTTTCTTT
once | TRBD1 | TRBJ1-2 | TRBV4-1 | CASSQDRGRGWYGYTF | TGCGCCAGCAGCCAAGATCGGGGCAGGGGGTGGTATGGCTACACCTTC
few | TRBD1 | TRBJ1-6 | TRBV30 | CAWSVQPRTGSSPLHF | TGTGCCTGGAGTGTACAACCGCGGACAGGGAGTTCACCCCTCCACTTT
NA | NA | TRBJ1-1 | TRBV27 | CASSFYGGNTEAFF | TGTGCCAGCAGTTTTTACGGGGGAAACACTGAAGCTTTCTTT
NA | NA | TRBJ2-5 | TRBV19 | CASSRGQGIGGETQYF | TGTGCCAGTAGTAGGGGGCAGGGAATAGGAGGAGAGACCCAGTACTTC
NA | TRBD1 | TRBJ1-2 | TRBV12-3/TRBV12-4 | CASSFRTGYGYTF | TGTGCCAGCAGTTTTCGGACAGGGTATGGCTACACCTTC